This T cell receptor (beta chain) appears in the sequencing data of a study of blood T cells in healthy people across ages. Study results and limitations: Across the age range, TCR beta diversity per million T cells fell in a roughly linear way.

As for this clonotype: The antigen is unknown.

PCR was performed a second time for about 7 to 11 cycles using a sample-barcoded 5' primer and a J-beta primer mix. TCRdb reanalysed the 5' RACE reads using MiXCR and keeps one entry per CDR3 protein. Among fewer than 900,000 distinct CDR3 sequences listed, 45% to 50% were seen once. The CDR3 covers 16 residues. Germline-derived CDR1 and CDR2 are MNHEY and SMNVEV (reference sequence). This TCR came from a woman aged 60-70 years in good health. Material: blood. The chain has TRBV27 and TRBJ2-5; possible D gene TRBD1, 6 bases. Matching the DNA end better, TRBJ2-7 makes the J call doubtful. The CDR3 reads CASSTLGPGGLYEQYF. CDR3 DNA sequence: TGTGCCAGCAGTACCCTGGGCCCTGGGGGCCTATACGAGCAGTACTTC.